The clone carrying this TCR beta chain was detected once. Antigen specificity is unknown. The germline V gene encodes CDR1 LNHDA and CDR2 SQIVND (reference sequence). The CDR3 extends over 13 amino acids. V was pared by 8 bases and J by 3 bases, with 6 bases of the junction left unmatched. The sample is drawn from a study of graft-versus-host responses after intestinal transplantation. Study-wide context: In this cohort, recipients had multivisceral, liver-intestinal, or isolated intestinal transplants. Uniformly, recipients were administered anti-thymocyte globulin induction with subsequent tacrolimus and steroids for around three years.

Produced via immunoSEQ multiplex PCR; TCRdb's table is partial and in-frame only. Of 81,000 or so clones detected, roughly 91% appear once; the ten largest clones hold 1.1%. General observations from the study: Declines in HvG clones occurring early post-transplant were associated with peak circulating GvH clone levels.

The gene calls are TRBV19 and TRBJ2-7; TRBD1 matches 8 bases. This sequence was found in a human donor who was the organ donor for an intestinal transplant. The sequences come from unstimulated CD8+ T cells sorted from spleen or lymph node cells, collected before transplant. The CDR3 region has the DNA TGTGCCAGTGGTACCGGGACAGGCTACGAGCAGTACTTC. This codes for CASGTGTGYEQYF.